The 20 T cell receptor beta chains listed next were all sequenced from one sample in a study of T cells in Graves' hyperthyroidism and ophthalmopathy. TCR beta CDR3 sequences were amplified from RNA transcripts. With the HTBI primer set, the TCR CDR3 went through a first round of RT-PCR. TCRdb recomputed calls from the multiplex PCR reads with MiXCR, one row per CDR3 protein. Among approximately 380,000 distinct CDR3 sequences listed, about 20% were seen once. The sample comprised blood. Receptors originate from a woman younger than 35 with Graves' hyperthyroidism.

This clonotype was counted ten times or more. V is TRBV30 and J is TRBJ2-7, with TRBD1 matching over 7 bases. The CDR3 covers 13 residues. After removal of 1 base from V and 3 bases from J, the junction contained 3 bases not matched to a gene. From germline, CDR1 is GTSNPN and CDR2 SVGIG (reference sequence). As DNA, the CDR3 is TGTGCCTGGAGTGAGGACAGGTTCTACGAGCAGTACTTC. Translation: CAWSEDRFYEQYF.

V and J are TRBV10-2 and TRBJ2-2, with TRBD2 matching 14 bases. Germline-derived CDR1 and CDR2 are WSHSY and SAAADI. V shed 9 bases, J shed 1 base, and the junction held 10 bases outside the gene matches. The CDR3 extends over 18 amino acids. The CDR3 DNA follows: TGCGCCAGTACGTTCAGACTAGCGGGGGGGGAGAACACCGGGGAGCTGTTTTTT. It specifies CASTFRLAGGENTGELFF.

This clonotype showed up many times. The V and J genes are TRBV6-1 and TRBJ1-1, with 9 bases that match TRBD1. V lost 5 bases and J lost 7; bases outside the gene matches: 8. The CDR3 is made up of 14 amino acids. The germline V gene encodes CDR1 MNHNS and CDR2 SASEGT. The DNA of the CDR3 is TGTGCCAGCAGTCAAACTACAGGGGGCAGTGAAGCTTTCTTT. Translation gives CASSQTTGGSEAFF.

This clonotype occurred many times. The gene calls are TRBV10-1 and TRBJ2-7; possible D gene TRBD1, 5 bases. The CDR3 contains 13 residues. Trimming took off 5 bases at V and 3 bases at J, with 11 bases between the two ends. Per germline, CDR1 WNHNN and CDR2 SYGVQD (reference sequence). The CDR3 loop reads CASSRQRGYEQYF. In DNA form, the CDR3 reads TGCGCCAGCAGTCGACAGCGAGGCTACGAGCAGTACTTC.

The V and J genes are TRBV6-5 and TRBJ2-7; D is possibly TRBD2 (6 bases). The CDR3 extends over 15 amino acids. Germline assignment: CDR1 MNHEY and CDR2 SVGAGI. With 2 bases removed from V and 2 bases from J, the gap between germline ends came to 13 bases. CDR3 loop: CASSYGLFQTYEQYF. CDR3 sequence (DNA): TGTGCCAGCAGTTACGGACTATTCCAAACCTACGAGCAGTACTTC.

This chain uses TRBV12-3 or TRBV12-4 with TRBJ1-1; D perhaps matches TRBD1 (5 bases). V shed 0 bases and J shed 1 base, with 9 bases lying between them. CDR3 size: 15 residues. CDR3 loop: CASSLAGGWNTEAFF. The CDR3 DNA sequence: TGTGCCAGCAGTTTAGCGGGGGGGTGGAACACTGAAGCTTTCTTT.

This clonotype was seen a handful of times. V and J are TRBV12-3 or TRBV12-4 and TRBJ1-1; D remains unclear. V was cut by 3 bases and J by 7 bases, with 9 bases left in between. The CDR3 loop spans 12 amino acids. DNA for the CDR3: TGTGCCAGCAGTTTGGAAGAGTTTGAAGCTTTCTTT. This codes for CASSLEEFEAFF.

This clonotype was observed at least ten times. The chain has TRBV7-9 and TRBJ2-7; 8 bases line up with TRBD1. The CDR3 contains 14 residues. Per germline, CDR1 SEHNR and CDR2 FQNEAQ (reference sequence). V shed 5 bases, J shed 3 bases, and the junction held 6 bases outside the gene matches. The CDR3 DNA reads as TGTGCCAGCAGCCACGGGGACAGGATCTACGAGCAGTACTTC. Translating it yields CASSHGDRIYEQYF.

This clonotype was seen ten or more times. The chain uses TRBV24-1 and TRBJ1-2, with a possible D match to TRBD1 (5 bases). The germline V gene encodes CDR1 KGHDR and CDR2 SFDVKD. CDR3 length: 15 residues. V was clipped by 3 bases and J by 7 bases, with 17 bases between them. In DNA, the CDR3 is TGTGCCACCAGTGATGGTGGGACGTATTCCGCTGGCTACACCTTC. Amino acids: CATSDGGTYSAGYTF.

This clonotype was detected ten times or more. V is TRBV2 and J is TRBJ1-2; no definite D call. The CDR3 has 14 amino acids. Trimming removed 4 bases from V and 0 bases from J, with 9 bases in between. CDR1 and CDR2 from the germline V gene are SNHLY and FYNNEI. The CDR3 nucleotides read TGTGCCAGCAGTGTTTTAGGGACTAACTATGGCTACACCTTC. Its translation: CASSVLGTNYGYTF.

This clonotype was seen many times. The rearrangement links TRBV30 to TRBJ1-2, with TRBD1 matching over 9 bases. CDR1 GTSNPN and CDR2 SVGIG come from the germline V gene (reference sequence). The CDR3 runs to 15 residues. V trimming: 6 bases; J trimming: 4 bases; junction bases outside the gene matches: 12. DNA for the CDR3: TGTGCCTGCCCCTTGCCGGGACAGGGAGGCTATGGCTACACCTTC. As protein: CACPLPGQGGYGYTF.

The gene calls are TRBV12-3 or TRBV12-4 and TRBJ1-1; no definite D call. Trimming cost V 7 bases and J 0 bases, with 15 bases left between them. This CDR3 region has 15 residues. The CDR3, as DNA: TGTGCCAGCACCCTTTCCGGTAACATGAACACTGAAGCTTTCTTT. Translated: CASTLSGNMNTEAFF.

This clonotype was seen repeatedly, ten times or more. The chain employs TRBV6-5 and TRBJ2-2; weak D call: TRBD2 (6 bases). Germline CDR1 MNHEY, CDR2 SVGAGI. The CDR3 has 17 amino acids. Trimming stripped 4 bases from V and 6 bases from J, with 21 bases between. The CDR3 spells CASSWSTSSGLSGELFF. The DNA for the CDR3 is TGTGCCAGCAGTTGGAGCACTAGCTCGGGATTGTCCGGGGAGCTGTTTTTT.

This clonotype was counted at least ten times. V is TRBV2 and J is TRBJ2-7, with 8 bases matching TRBD1. The trim removed 7 bases at V and 5 bases at J, leaving 10 bases unmatched. From germline, CDR1 is SNHLY and CDR2 FYNNEI. The CDR3 loop spans 14 amino acids. CDR3 DNA sequence: TGTGCCAGCATCCCGGTTTCAGGGGGCCACGAGCAGTACTTC. Protein product: CASIPVSGGHEQYF.

The V and J genes are TRBV4-1 and TRBJ2-2; D gene uncertain. Germline lookup yields CDR1 MGHRA and CDR2 YSYEKL. The V end was cut by 5 bases, the J end by 7 bases, with 11 bases between. The CDR3 is 13 amino acids. In DNA form, the CDR3 reads TGCGCCAGCAGCGAGACTGGTCTCGGGGAGCTGTTTTTT. It translates to CASSETGLGELFF.

This chain uses TRBV12-3 or TRBV12-4 with TRBJ1-2; no clear D. The CDR3 sequence is 14 residues long. Trimming stripped 6 bases from V and 3 bases from J, with 14 bases between. CDR3 bases: TGTGCCAGCAGCCACCAGCAGGACTACTATGGCTACACCTTC. Protein product: CASSHQQDYYGYTF.

Many counts were recorded for this clonotype. This chain connects TRBV7-2 to TRBJ2-2; D may be TRBD2 (6 bases). The CDR3 extends over 15 amino acids. The germline V and J ends were trimmed by 2 bases and 12 bases, with 19 bases remaining between them. CDR1 is SGHTA and CDR2 is FQGNSA in the germline V gene. CDR3 amino acids: CASSLSLALTSKLFF. In DNA, the CDR3 is TGTGCCAGCAGCTTATCCCTAGCGCTAACCTCGAAGCTGTTTTTT.

This clonotype was found many times. The V and J genes are TRBV12-3 or TRBV12-4 and TRBJ2-5; weak D call: TRBD1 (6 bases). The CDR3 runs to 17 residues. With 4 bases removed from V and 4 bases from J, the gap between germline ends came to 22 bases. The chain's CDR3 is CASSSTFNRALGETQYF. In DNA, the CDR3 is TGTGCCAGCAGTTCCACCTTCAACAGGGCATTGGGAGAGACCCAGTACTTC.

This clonotype has at least ten counts. The chain links TRBV6-1 to TRBJ1-2, with D maybe TRBD1 (5 bases). V was pared by 6 bases and J by 1 base, with 15 bases between. The germline CDR1 and CDR2 sequences are MNHNS and SASEGT. The CDR3 has 15 amino acids. CDR3 bases: TGTGCCAGCAGCTCCCTCGGGGGGGGTAACTATGGCTACACCTTC. Protein product: CASSSLGGGNYGYTF.

This clonotype was found a few times. The chain employs TRBV7-9 and TRBJ1-1; TRBD1 agrees at 7 bases. J gave up 10 bases and V 4 bases, and 6 bases lay outside the gene matches. This CDR3 has 12 residues. Germline loops: CDR1 SEHNR, CDR2 FQNEAQ (reference sequence). The CDR3 DNA reads TGTGCCAGCAGCTCGGCGAGGGGGCGAGCTTTCTTT. It yields the protein CASSSARGRAFF.